The clone carrying this T cell receptor (beta chain) was counted at least ten times. The data were obtained in a study of T-cell reconstitution after alpha-beta-depleted transplantation in children. V shed 10 bases and J 2 bases; nucleotides not matched to a gene: 6. Germline V gene sequence: CDR1 SGHRS, CDR2 YFSETQ. The CDR3 runs to 14 residues. TCRbeta library construction was performed incorporating unique molecular identifiers. TCRdb re-derived calls from the PCR reads in MiXCR, one entry per CDR3 protein. The sample yields roughly 89,000 distinct CDR3 sequences, roughly an eighth seen once. This TCR came from a human donor who donated a stem cell graft to a child with inherited bone marrow failure. The source was PBMCs from the stem cell graft donor, collected from the stem cell graft. This chain joins TRBV5-1 and TRBJ2-2; the match to TRBD1 covers 9 bases. CDR3 protein: CAAGTGQNTGELFF. In DNA, the CDR3 is TGCGCCGCAGGGACAGGGCAAAACACCGGGGAGCTGTTTTTT.